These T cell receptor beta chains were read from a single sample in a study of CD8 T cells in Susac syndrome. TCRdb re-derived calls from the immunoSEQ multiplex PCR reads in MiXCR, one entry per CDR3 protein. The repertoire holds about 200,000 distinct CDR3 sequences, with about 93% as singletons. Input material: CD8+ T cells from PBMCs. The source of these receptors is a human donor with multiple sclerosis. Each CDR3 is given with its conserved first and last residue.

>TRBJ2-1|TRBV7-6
CASSPIQGPDNEQFF
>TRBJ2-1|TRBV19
CASTPTLIDRYDNEQFF
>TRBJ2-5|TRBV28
CASSPGLAGAPMFGTQYF
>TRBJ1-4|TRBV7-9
CASSLGQGLNEKLFF
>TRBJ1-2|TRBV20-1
CSAGGSLFYGYTF
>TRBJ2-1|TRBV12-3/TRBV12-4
CASSSVLAGAYNEQFF
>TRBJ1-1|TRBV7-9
CASSPPRGLNTEAFF
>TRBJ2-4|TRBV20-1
CSARPYLWEGIGQGGKNIQYF
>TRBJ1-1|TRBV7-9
CASSSHEGGKFEAFF
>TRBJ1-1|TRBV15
CATSTGRGTSRAFF
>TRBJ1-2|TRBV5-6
CASSLEYRGGYNYGYTF
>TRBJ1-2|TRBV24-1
CATSAGNNYGYTF
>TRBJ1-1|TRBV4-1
CASSQDRGGWTEAFF
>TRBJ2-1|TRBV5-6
CASSSFGQGSYNEQFF
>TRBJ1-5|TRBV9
CASSEGGNQPQHF
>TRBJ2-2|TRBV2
CASRVEYTGELFF
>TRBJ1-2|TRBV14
CASSRRGGGESRF
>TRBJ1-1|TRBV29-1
CSVAETNTEAFF
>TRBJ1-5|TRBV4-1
CASSPDWVGASQPQHF
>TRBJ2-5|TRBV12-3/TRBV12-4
CATRGVHEETQYF
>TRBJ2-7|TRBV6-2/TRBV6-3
CASSLIGLGAGEQYF
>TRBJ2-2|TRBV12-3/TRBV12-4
CASSRTGGGGELFF
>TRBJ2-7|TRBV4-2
CASSPERGSTYEQYF
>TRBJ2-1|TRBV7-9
CASSPLLAEFYNEQFF
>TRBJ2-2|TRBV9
CASSGTLGELFF
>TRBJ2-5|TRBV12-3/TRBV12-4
CASSPRSVQETQYF
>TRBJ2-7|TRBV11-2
CATRERGGSYEQYF
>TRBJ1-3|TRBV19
CASSIMGSYSGNTIYF
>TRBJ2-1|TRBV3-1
CASSPDRGRYNEQFF
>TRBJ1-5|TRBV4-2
CASSQGIGQGWDQPQHF
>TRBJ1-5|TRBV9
CASSAGTAVGPQHF
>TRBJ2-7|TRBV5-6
CASSLGGQGNFYEQYF